A single sample is the source of the 27 T cell receptor beta chains below, sequenced in a study of vaccination effects on CD4 cells after COVID-19. Here immunoSEQ multiplex PCR was the method, and the copy in TCRdb shows in-frame clones only, minus some. The sample has 50,000 to 70,000 clones; roughly 80% are singletons. Culturing for approximately 10 days preceded CD4+ T cell isolation. Vaccination of participants consisted of two doses of either the BNT162b2 or mRNA-1273 vaccine. What these receptors recognize is not known. The source material was CD4+ T cells from PBMCs cultured without peptide, sampled after COVID-19 vaccination. Receptor source: a human donor who received a COVID-19 vaccine.

The V call is TRBV5-6, the J call TRBJ2-1, with 11 bases that match TRBD2. The CDR3 is 18 amino acids. J lost 4 bases, V lost 1 base, and 10 bases had no gene match. CDR1 SGHDT and CDR2 YYEEEE come from the germline V gene. CDR3 residues: CASSLILASGGLYNEQFF. CDR3 nucleotide sequence: TGTGCCAGCAGCTTGATTTTGGCTAGCGGGGGGCTATACAATGAGCAGTTCTTC.

V and J are TRBV4-3 and TRBJ2-5; 9 nucleotides match TRBD1. This CDR3 has 17 residues. Trimming removed 0 bases from V and 5 bases from J; junction bases left unmatched: 10. Germline V gene lookup returns CDR1 LGHNA and CDR2 YSLEER. The CDR3 DNA reads as TGCGCCAGCAGCCAAGATCCGTACGGGACAGGGATCGAGACCCAGTACTTC. Residues: CASSQDPYGTGIETQYF.

In DNA form, the CDR3 reads TGTGCCAGCGGCCCTCGGGGGCAGTACGTC. Translation gives CASGPRGQYV. The chain couples TRBV28 to TRBJ2-7, with a possible D match to TRBD2 (5 bases). The germline V and J ends were trimmed by 8 bases and 9 bases, with 11 bases remaining between them. The CDR3 totals 10 residues. CDR1 and CDR2 from the germline V gene are MDHEN and SYDVKM.

The CDR3 DNA reads as TGTGCCAGCAGCCCCCAGGGATCGGTTGCAGATACGCAGTATTTT. It yields the protein CASSPQGSVADTQYF. This chain connects TRBV7-3 to TRBJ2-3; possibly TRBD1 for D (5 bases). The germline V gene has CDR1 SGHTA and CDR2 FQGTGA. V was clipped by 5 bases and J by 4 bases, with 16 bases between them. CDR3 length: 15 residues. The full variable domain, with the rest looked up from reference TRBV7-3 and TRBJ2-3, is GAGVSQTPSNKVTEKGKYVELRCDPISGHTALYWYRQSLGQGPEFLIYFQGTGAADDSGLPNDRFFAVRPEGSVSTLKIQRTERGDSAVYLCASSPQGSVADTQYFGPGTRLTVL.

This clone occurred a few times. CDR3 amino acids: CASSSRGGGTEAFF. CDR3 coding DNA: TGTGCCAGCAGCTCCCGGGGGGGTGGCACTGAAGCTTTCTTT. The rearrangement uses TRBV7-8 and TRBJ1-1, with D perhaps TRBD1 (5 bases). The CDR3 contains 14 residues. Germline V gene data show CDR1 as SGHVS and CDR2 as FQNEAQ. Trimming removed 4 bases from V and 4 bases from J, with 13 bases in between.

V gene TRBV2 combines with J gene TRBJ1-1; 9 nucleotides line up with TRBD1. CDR1 SNHLY and CDR2 FYNNEI come from the germline V gene. CDR3 length: 13 residues. V trimming: 6 bases; J trimming: 4 bases; junction bases outside the gene matches: 3. CDR3: CASRTGGGTEAFF. The CDR3 region has the DNA TGTGCCAGCAGAACAGGGGGCGGCACTGAAGCTTTCTTT.

This clone was recorded only once. The J gene is TRBJ2-2, the V gene TRBV27; 12 bases fit TRBD2. CDR1 and CDR2 (germline): MNHEY, SMNVEV (reference sequence). The CDR3 is made up of 15 amino acids. V shed 6 bases, J shed 8 bases, and the junction held 7 bases outside the gene matches. The CDR3: CASRSSGGALGELFF. The CDR3 DNA follows: TGTGCCAGCAGATCTAGCGGGGGGGCCCTAGGGGAGCTGTTTTTT.

The chain has TRBV7-3 and TRBJ1-6; D uncertain. The germline V gene encodes CDR1 SGHTA and CDR2 FQGTGA. The CDR3 consists of 15 residues. Trimming stripped 5 bases from V and 6 bases from J, with 14 bases between. The CDR3 region has the DNA TGTGCCAGCAGCCAATCCACCATGGTTAATTCACCCCTCCACTTT. It yields the protein CASSQSTMVNSPLHF.

This sequence joins TRBV20-1 and TRBJ1-1; D remains unclear. The CDR3 extends over 11 amino acids. Germline CDR1 is DFQATT and CDR2 is SNEGSKA (reference sequence). Trimming cost V 0 bases and J 7 bases, with 6 bases left between them. In nucleotides, the CDR3 is TGCAGTGCTAGAGATAGCGGTGAAGCTTTCTTT. It is translated as CSARDSGEAFF.

The chain uses TRBV12-5 and TRBJ2-5; TRBD1 aligns across 8 bases. Germline-derived CDR1 and CDR2 are LGHNT and FRNRAP. V shed 0 bases and J 4 bases; nucleotides not matched to a gene: 4. This CDR3 has 15 residues. The CDR3 is CASGLVTGGTETQYF. The CDR3 nucleotides read TGTGCTAGTGGTTTGGTAACAGGGGGAACAGAGACCCAGTACTTC.

The V gene is TRBV19, the J gene TRBJ2-3; TRBD2 matches at 9 bases. The germline V gene has CDR1 LNHDA and CDR2 SQIVND (reference sequence). This CDR3 is built from 18 residues. The V gene end was trimmed by 8 bases and the J gene end by 0 bases; junction bases not matched to a gene: 15. The CDR3 DNA reads TGTGCCAGTCGAGCGGGGGGATACAATCCGAAAAGCACAGATACGCAGTATTTT. The encoded protein is CASRAGGYNPKSTDTQYF.

The chain links TRBV29-1 to TRBJ2-1, with D possibly being TRBD2 (6 bases). This CDR3 has 14 amino acids. The germline gives CDR1 SQVTM, CDR2 ANQGSEA. Trimming took off 5 bases at V and 2 bases at J, with 13 bases between the two ends. The CDR3 sequence: CSVSKLATYNEQFF. CDR3 DNA sequence: TGCAGCGTTTCTAAACTAGCCACCTACAATGAGCAGTTCTTC.

This clone turned up a few times. The chain carries TRBV9 and TRBJ2-2; 8 nucleotides match TRBD1. V lost 3 bases to trimming and J lost 4 bases; unmatched junction nucleotides: 8. CDR3 length: 16 residues. Germline loops: CDR1 SGDLS, CDR2 YYNGEE. CDR3 in DNA: TGTGCCAGCAGCGACCTCACAGGGGGATCCACCGGGGAGCTGTTTTTT. This encodes CASSDLTGGSTGELFF.

This chain uses TRBV4-2 with TRBJ1-2; D uncertain. The V end lost 2 bases, the J end lost 1 base, and 14 bases lay between the germline ends. The CDR3 is made up of 16 amino acids. The V gene's germline CDR1 is LGHNA and CDR2 YNFKEQ. The CDR3 loop reads CASSQHPEWNNYGYTF. The CDR3 nucleotides read TGTGCCAGCAGCCAACATCCCGAATGGAATAACTATGGCTACACCTTC.

V is TRBV9 and J is TRBJ2-7, with D possibly being TRBD1 (6 bases). Deletions cut 0 bases from V and 7 bases from J, with 8 bases between. This CDR3 region has 12 residues. Germline CDR1 reads SGDLS; CDR2 reads YYNGEE. Written as DNA, the CDR3 is TGTGCCAGCAGCGTAGGGGGGCGAGAGCAGTACGTC. Encoded protein: CASSVGGREQYV.

The J gene is TRBJ1-3, the V gene TRBV6-6, with 8 bases identical to TRBD1. This CDR3 comprises 16 residues. CDR1 and CDR2 (germline): MNHNY, SVGAGI (reference sequence). With V trimmed by 7 bases and J by 4 bases, 12 bases remained unmatched. The CDR3 sequence is CASIGAQGVGGNTIYF. Here the CDR3 DNA reads TGTGCCAGCATAGGGGCACAGGGGGTGGGCGGAAACACCATATATTTT.

There are a few counts of this clone. This chain links TRBV5-1 with TRBJ1-4; 8 nucleotides agree with TRBD1. Per the germline V gene, CDR1 is SGHRS and CDR2 is YFSETQ. This CDR3 comprises 14 residues. J lost 6 bases, V lost 3 bases, and 4 bases had no gene match. CDR3: CASSSTGVDEKLFF. The DNA of the CDR3 is TGCGCCAGCAGCTCGACAGGGGTGGATGAAAAACTGTTTTTT.

This chain uses TRBV5-1 with TRBJ1-6; TRBD1 matches at 8 bases. The CDR3 is 14 residues long. The germline V gene encodes CDR1 SGHRS and CDR2 YFSETQ. V trimming: 1 base; J trimming: 7 bases; junction bases outside the gene matches: 1. Written as DNA, the CDR3 is TGCGCCAGCAGCTTGACAGGGGGGAATTCACCCCTCCACTTT. Translated, it gives CASSLTGGNSPLHF.

J is TRBJ1-2 and V is TRBV25-1; D is possibly TRBD1 (6 bases). This CDR3 is 12 amino acids long. CDR1 is MGHDK, CDR2 SYGVNS, per germline. V was trimmed by 8 bases and J by 4 bases, leaving 11 bases between them. The CDR3 nucleotides read TGTGCCAGCGGCGGACAGCTCTATGGCTACACCTTC. Its protein is CASGGQLYGYTF.

The J gene is TRBJ2-3, the V gene TRBV3-1 (or the pseudogene TRBV3-2); tentative D call: TRBD1 (6 bases). From germline, CDR1 is LGHDT and CDR2 YNNKEL (reference sequence). The V end was cut by 1 base, the J end by 2 bases, with 10 bases between. The CDR3 is made up of 15 amino acids. The CDR3 protein is CASSQVGAPTDTQYF. The CDR3 bases are TGTGCCAGCAGCCAAGTGGGGGCGCCCACAGATACGCAGTATTTT.

The rearrangement links TRBV25-1 to TRBJ1-2; 9 nucleotides match TRBD1. V gave up 3 bases and J gave up 8 bases; unmatched junction bases: 10. The germline V gene has CDR1 MGHDK and CDR2 SYGVNS. The CDR3 totals 15 residues. In DNA form, the CDR3 reads TGTGCCAGCAGTGATCCGGGACAGGGAGTCGTCGGCTACACCTTC. As protein: CASSDPGQGVVGYTF.

This clone has a handful of counts. The J gene is TRBJ1-2, the V gene TRBV7-9; D gene uncertain. V lost 2 bases and J lost 4, with 11 bases in between. CDR1 SEHNR and CDR2 FQNEAQ come from the germline V gene (reference sequence). The CDR3 is made up of 14 amino acids. The CDR3 spells CASSLCGGFYGYTF. The CDR3 DNA follows: TGTGCCAGCAGCTTATGTGGAGGGTTCTATGGCTACACCTTC.

The chain employs TRBV5-6 and TRBJ1-5; TRBD1 matches at 7 bases. The CDR3 runs 13 residues. V trimming: 0 bases; J trimming: 7 bases; junction bases outside the gene matches: 1. The germline gives CDR1 SGHDT, CDR2 YYEEEE. CDR3 in amino acids: CASSLGRGQPQHF. As DNA, the CDR3 is TGTGCCAGCAGCTTGGGCAGGGGGCAGCCCCAGCATTTT.

The V and J genes are TRBV2 and TRBJ2-2; no reliable D call. The CDR3 totals 16 residues. Trimming cost V 5 bases and J 2 bases, with 15 bases left between them. The germline gives CDR1 SNHLY, CDR2 FYNNEI. CDR3 in amino acids: CASSLPLVANTGELFF. CDR3 bases: TGTGCCAGCAGTCTGCCCCTGGTCGCAAACACCGGGGAGCTGTTTTTT.

The chain joins TRBV28 to TRBJ2-5, with D perhaps TRBD2 (5 bases). Germline V gene lookup returns CDR1 MDHEN and CDR2 SYDVKM. The V gene lost 1 base and the J gene lost 4 bases, with 10 bases spanning the gap. The CDR3 is made up of 14 amino acids. The CDR3 reads CASSLLVGRETQYF. DNA of the CDR3: TGTGCCAGCAGTTTATTAGTGGGGAGAGAGACCCAGTACTTC.

The rearrangement uses TRBV29-1 and TRBJ1-3, with TRBD1 matching over 7 bases. Losses at the gene ends were 7 bases for V and 2 bases for J; bases not matched to a gene: 5. This CDR3 is built from 13 residues. Germline V gives CDR1 SQVTM, CDR2 ANQGSEA. The CDR3 region is CSGTDRAGNTIYF. CDR3 in DNA: TGCAGCGGAACTGACAGGGCTGGAAACACCATATATTTT.

The chain recombines TRBV4-1 with TRBJ2-6; D gene uncertain. Germline values: CDR1 MGHRA, CDR2 YSYEKL. V lost 2 bases and J lost 0, with 17 bases in between. The CDR3 consists of 19 residues. DNA of the CDR3: TGCGCCAGCAGCCAACCCCGGGCAGGCCAGAGCTCTGGGGCCAACGTCCTGACTTTC. This encodes CASSQPRAGQSSGANVLTF.